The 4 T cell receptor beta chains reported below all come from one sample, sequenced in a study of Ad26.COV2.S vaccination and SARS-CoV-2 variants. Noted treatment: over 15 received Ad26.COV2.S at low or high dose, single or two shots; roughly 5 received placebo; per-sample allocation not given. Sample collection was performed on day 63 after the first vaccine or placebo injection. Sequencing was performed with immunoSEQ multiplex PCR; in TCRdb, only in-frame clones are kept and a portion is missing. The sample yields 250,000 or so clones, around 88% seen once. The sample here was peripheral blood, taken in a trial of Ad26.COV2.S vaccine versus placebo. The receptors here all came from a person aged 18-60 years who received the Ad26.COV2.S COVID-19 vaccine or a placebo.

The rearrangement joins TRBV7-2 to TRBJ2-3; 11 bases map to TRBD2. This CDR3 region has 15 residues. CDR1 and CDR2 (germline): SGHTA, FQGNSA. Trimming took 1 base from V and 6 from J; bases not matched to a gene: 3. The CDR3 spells CASSLGASGRDTQYF. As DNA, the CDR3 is TGTGCCAGCAGCTTAGGGGCTAGCGGGAGGGATACGCAGTATTTT. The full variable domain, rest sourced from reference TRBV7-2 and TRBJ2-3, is GAGVSQSPSNKVTEKGKDVELRCDPISGHTALYWYRQSLGQGLEFLIYFQGNSAPDKSGLPSDRFSAERTGGSVSTLTIQRTQQEDSAVYLCASSLGASGRDTQYFGPGTRLTVL.

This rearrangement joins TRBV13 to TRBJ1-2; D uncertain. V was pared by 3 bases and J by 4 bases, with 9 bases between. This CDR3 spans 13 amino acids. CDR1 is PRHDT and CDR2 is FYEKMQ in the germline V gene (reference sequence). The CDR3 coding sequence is TGTGCCAGCAGCTTGCCGGATGTCTATGGCTACACCTTC. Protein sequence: CASSLPDVYGYTF.

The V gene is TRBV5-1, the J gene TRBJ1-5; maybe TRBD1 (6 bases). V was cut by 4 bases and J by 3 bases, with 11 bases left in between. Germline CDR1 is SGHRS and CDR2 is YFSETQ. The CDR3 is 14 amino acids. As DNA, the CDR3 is TGCGCCAGCAGCACCGGACAGCCCAATCAGCCCCAGCATTTT. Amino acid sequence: CASSTGQPNQPQHF.

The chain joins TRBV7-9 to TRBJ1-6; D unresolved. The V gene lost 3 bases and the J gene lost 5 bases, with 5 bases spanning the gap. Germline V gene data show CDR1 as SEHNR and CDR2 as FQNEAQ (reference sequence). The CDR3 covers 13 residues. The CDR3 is CASSFKHNSPLHF. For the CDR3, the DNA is TGTGCCAGCAGCTTCAAGCATAATTCACCCCTCCACTTT.